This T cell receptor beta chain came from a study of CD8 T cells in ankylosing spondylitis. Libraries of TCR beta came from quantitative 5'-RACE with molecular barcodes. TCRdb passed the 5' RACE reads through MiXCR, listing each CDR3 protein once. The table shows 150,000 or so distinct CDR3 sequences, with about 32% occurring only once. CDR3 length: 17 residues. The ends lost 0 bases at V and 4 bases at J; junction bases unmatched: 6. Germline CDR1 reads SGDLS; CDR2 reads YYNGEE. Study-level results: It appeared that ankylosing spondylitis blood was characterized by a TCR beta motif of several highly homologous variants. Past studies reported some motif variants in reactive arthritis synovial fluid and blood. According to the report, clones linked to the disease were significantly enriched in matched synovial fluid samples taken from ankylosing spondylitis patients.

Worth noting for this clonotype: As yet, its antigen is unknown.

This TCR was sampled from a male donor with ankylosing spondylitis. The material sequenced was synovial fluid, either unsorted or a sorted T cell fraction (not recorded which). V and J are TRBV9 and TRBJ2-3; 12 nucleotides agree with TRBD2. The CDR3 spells CASSVVSSGGAADTQYF. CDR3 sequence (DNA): TGTGCCAGCAGCGTAGTGTCTAGCGGGGGGGCTGCAGATACGCAGTATTTT.